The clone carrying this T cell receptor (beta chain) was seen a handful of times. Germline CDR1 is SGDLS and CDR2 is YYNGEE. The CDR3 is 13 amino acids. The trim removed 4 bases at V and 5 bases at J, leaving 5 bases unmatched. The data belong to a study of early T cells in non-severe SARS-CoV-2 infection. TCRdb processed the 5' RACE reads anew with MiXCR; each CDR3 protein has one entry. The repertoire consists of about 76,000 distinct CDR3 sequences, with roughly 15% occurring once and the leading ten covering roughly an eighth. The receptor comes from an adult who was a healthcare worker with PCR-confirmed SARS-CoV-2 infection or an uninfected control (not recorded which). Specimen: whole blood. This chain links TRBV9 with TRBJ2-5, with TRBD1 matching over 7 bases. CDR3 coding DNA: TGTGCCAGCAGCTACAGGGGTGGCGAGACCCAGTACTTC. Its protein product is CASSYRGGETQYF.